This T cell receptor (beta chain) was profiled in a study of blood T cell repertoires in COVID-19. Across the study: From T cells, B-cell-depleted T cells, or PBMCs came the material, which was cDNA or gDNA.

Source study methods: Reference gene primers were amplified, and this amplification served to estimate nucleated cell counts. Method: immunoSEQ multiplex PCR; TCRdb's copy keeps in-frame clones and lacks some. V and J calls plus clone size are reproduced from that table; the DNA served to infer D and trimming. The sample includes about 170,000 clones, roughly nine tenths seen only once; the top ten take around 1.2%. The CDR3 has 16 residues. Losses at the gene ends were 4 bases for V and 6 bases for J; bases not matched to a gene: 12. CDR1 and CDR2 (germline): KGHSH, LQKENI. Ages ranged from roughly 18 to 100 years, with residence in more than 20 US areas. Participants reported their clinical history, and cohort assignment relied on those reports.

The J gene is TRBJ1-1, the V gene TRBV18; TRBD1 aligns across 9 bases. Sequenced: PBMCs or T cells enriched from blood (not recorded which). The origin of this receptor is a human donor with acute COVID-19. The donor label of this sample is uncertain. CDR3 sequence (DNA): TGTGCCAGCTCACTCTACCCACCGGGACAGGGATCTGAAGCTTTCTTT. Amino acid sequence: CASSLYPPGQGSEAFF.